This entry concerns a single T cell receptor (beta chain). Its target is not known. This specimen comes from a study of CD8 T cells in Susac syndrome. Study-level results: TCR sequencing and HLA analysis covered a relatively small number of individuals.

After extraction with the RNeasy kit, about 0.5 to 1 ug of the RNA was reverse transcribed using random hexamers. By means of immunoSEQ multiplex PCR, TCR beta CDR3 spanning 54 Vbeta and 13 Jbeta underwent amplification. MiXCR, run by TCRdb on the immunoSEQ multiplex PCR reads, gives a single entry per CDR3 protein. Of hundreds of thousands of distinct CDR3 sequences in the sample, over 75% were seen once. V lost 1 base to trimming and J lost 5 bases, with 9 bases between them. Germline V gene data show CDR1 as GTSNPN and CDR2 as SVGIG (reference sequence). CDR3 length: 13 residues. CD8+ and CD4+ T cells from blood underwent TCR beta sequencing.

The chain recombines TRBV30 with TRBJ2-1; the D is unclear. Sequencing input: CD8+ T cells from PBMCs. The TCR was taken from a human donor with multiple sclerosis. The CDR3 region is CAWSAATNNEQFF. The CDR3, as DNA: TGTGCCTGGAGTGCTGCCACTAACAATGAGCAGTTCTTC.